A single sample is the source of the 7 T cell receptor beta chains below, sequenced in a study of PD-1 blockade in classical Hodgkin lymphoma. Produced via immunoSEQ multiplex PCR; TCRdb's table is partial and in-frame only. The table includes some 20,000 clones, approximately 84% detected once. Relapse was seen in all patients after autologous stem cell transplantation, and brentuximab vedotin exposure was variable. The specimen comprised peripheral blood mononuclear cells (PBMCs), sampled at baseline. Receptors originate from a human donor with classical Hodgkin lymphoma.

This rearrangement joins TRBV29-1 to TRBJ1-1, with D perhaps TRBD1 (5 bases). Germline CDR1 is SQVTM and CDR2 is ANQGSEA. The V end was cut by 4 bases, the J end by 3 bases, with 9 bases between. CDR3 size: 12 residues. The CDR3 region has the DNA TGCAGCGTTGTTATGGGGGACACTGAAGCTTTCTTT. It is translated as CSVVMGDTEAFF.

The chain is built from TRBV7-8 and TRBJ1-1; D remains ambiguous. The CDR3 has 13 residues. Germline loops: CDR1 SGHVS, CDR2 FQNEAQ. The germline V and J ends were trimmed by 1 base and 10 bases, with 13 bases remaining between them. The CDR3 reads CASSLEAGGVAFF. CDR3 in DNA: TGTGCCAGCAGCTTAGAGGCCGGAGGAGTAGCTTTCTTT.

The chain is built from TRBV2 and TRBJ2-3; D gene unclear. In germline, CDR1 is SNHLY, CDR2 FYNNEI. V was cut by 6 bases and J by 1 base, with 8 bases left in between. The CDR3 totals 13 residues. The CDR3 DNA reads TGTGCCAGCAGAGAACGACGCACAGATACGCAGTATTTT. Protein: CASRERRTDTQYF.

J is TRBJ1-1 and V is TRBV6-1; D is unclear. CDR3 length: 13 amino acids. Trimming removed 0 bases at V and 7 bases at J, with 9 bases between. The germline V gene has CDR1 MNHNS and CDR2 SASEGT. The CDR3 sequence is CASSEARLGEAFF. In nucleotides, the CDR3 is TGTGCCAGCAGTGAAGCGCGCCTAGGTGAAGCTTTCTTT.

The rearrangement joins TRBV19 to TRBJ2-3; D might be TRBD2 (5 bases). The germline V gene encodes CDR1 LNHDA and CDR2 SQIVND (reference sequence). This CDR3 has 12 amino acids. With 6 bases removed from V and 3 bases from J, the gap between germline ends came to 7 bases. The CDR3 nucleotides are TGTGCCAGTAGCCGGGAAACAGATACGCAGTATTTT. Protein sequence: CASSRETDTQYF.

The chain carries TRBV28 and TRBJ2-2; D uncertain. Per germline, CDR1 MDHEN and CDR2 SYDVKM. Trimming shortened V by 6 bases and J by 8 bases, and 10 bases separated the two germline ends. The CDR3 extends over 12 amino acids. The CDR3 DNA reads TGTGCCAGCAGAATCTGGGGAGGGGAGCTGTTTTTT. Its translation: CASRIWGGELFF.

This rearrangement joins TRBV19 to TRBJ1-1; no clear D. The CDR3 is 10 amino acids. Per the germline V gene, CDR1 is LNHDA and CDR2 is SQIVND (reference sequence). The V end lost 8 bases, the J end lost 8 bases, and 9 bases lay between the germline ends. The CDR3 DNA is TGTGCCAGTTATTCAGGAGAAGCTTTCTTT. Encoded protein: CASYSGEAFF.